This section outlines one T cell receptor (beta chain) sequence together with its context. Its antigen is currently unknown. At one of its ends the junction is not consistent with the germline gene, which may arise from a read error. The data derive from a study of cytomegalovirus exposure and HLA in healthy donors. Study-level points and caveats: Researchers reported from a later analysis that most CMV-associated TCR beta chains appeared HLA-restricted.

This CDR3 is 14 amino acids long. Germline-derived CDR1 and CDR2 are SEHNR and FQNEAQ (reference sequence). The study ran its PCR with 60 Vbeta and 13 Jbeta primers. Sequencing was performed with immunoSEQ multiplex PCR; in TCRdb, only in-frame clones are kept and a portion is missing. The table has over 150,000 clones, around 77% seen once. Sequenced: PBMCs. This clonotype was obtained from a woman aged 25 to 39 in good health and CMV-seronegative. The genes are TRBV7-9 and TRBJ2-7; D not certain. This CDR3 is CASSLGRVSSEQYF. CDR3 DNA: TGTGCCAGCAGCTTAGGACGGGTCTCCTCCGAGCAGTACTTC.